Shown below are 8 T cell receptor beta chains from a single sample sequenced in a study of tumor T cells in aggressive B-cell lymphoma. Clones were read by immunoSEQ multiplex PCR, and TCRdb kept only the in-frame ones, dropping some. This sample has thousands of clones, with 90% to 95% found just once. Sequencing used tumor tissue. The receptor set was obtained from an adult with diffuse large B cell lymphoma.

The chain couples TRBV7-6 to TRBJ2-5; TRBD1 matches 8 bases. The germline V gene has CDR1 SGHVS and CDR2 FNYEAQ. CDR3 length: 16 residues. V gave up 7 bases and J gave up 3 bases; unmatched junction bases: 13. The CDR3 protein is CASTLGPDRDKETQYF. CDR3 nucleotide sequence: TGTGCCAGCACCCTAGGTCCGGACAGGGATAAAGAGACCCAGTACTTC.

The rearrangement links TRBV7-9 to TRBJ2-2; D is unclear. The ends were cut back, 4 bases at V and 1 base at J, with 10 bases in the middle. This CDR3 spans 15 amino acids. CDR1 and CDR2 from the germline V gene are SEHNR and FQNEAQ (reference sequence). The CDR3 sequence: CASSSQIMNTGELFF. The CDR3 bases are TGTGCCAGCAGCTCCCAAATCATGAACACCGGGGAGCTGTTTTTT.

This chain connects TRBV10-3 to TRBJ1-5; TRBD1 matches at 9 bases. J lost 9 bases, V lost 8 bases, and 11 bases had no gene match. The germline V gene has CDR1 ENHRY and CDR2 SYGVKD. The CDR3 length is 14 residues. DNA for the CDR3: TGTGCCATCGGAGCGGACAGGGGTTCGCGGCCCCAGCATTTT. As protein: CAIGADRGSRPQHF.

The chain uses TRBV5-1 and TRBJ1-2; D remains unclear. The V end was cut by 0 bases, the J end by 3 bases, with 9 bases between. This CDR3 is 14 amino acids long. Germline V gives CDR1 SGHRS, CDR2 YFSETQ. This chain's CDR3 is CASSLVGFYYGYTF. The CDR3 DNA follows: TGCGCCAGCAGCTTGGTCGGGTTTTACTATGGCTACACCTTC.

This sequence joins TRBV19 and TRBJ2-2; D is perhaps TRBD1 (6 bases). The CDR3 is 14 amino acids. Trimming left V 7 bases short and J 2 bases short, with 11 bases between. Germline V CDR1 and CDR2: LNHDA, SQIVND (reference sequence). The CDR3 region is CASMTDSNTGELFF. CDR3 in DNA: TGTGCCAGTATGACGGACAGTAACACCGGGGAGCTGTTTTTT.

Only one count was recorded for this clone. The genes are TRBV11-3 and TRBJ2-1; TRBD1 is a possible D gene (6 bases). The CDR3 extends over 15 amino acids. Germline V lookup: CDR1 SGHNT, CDR2 YENEEA. V gave up 1 base and J gave up 8 bases, with 15 bases separating them. The CDR3 loop is CASSLGGTPTDEQFF. CDR3 in DNA: TGTGCCAGCAGCTTAGGTGGGACACCGACGGATGAGCAGTTCTTC.

The V gene is TRBV5-1, the J gene TRBJ2-6; possible D gene TRBD1, 6 bases. The CDR3 totals 18 residues. Germline V gene sequence: CDR1 SGHRS, CDR2 YFSETQ. V gave up 4 bases and J gave up 0 bases, with 17 bases separating them. Here the CDR3 DNA reads TGCGCCAGCAGCCCCAGGGGTGGGGAATCCTCTGGGGCCAACGTCCTGACTTTC. Translation gives CASSPRGGESSGANVLTF.

The chain is built from TRBV4-3 and TRBJ2-7, with D possibly being TRBD1 (7 bases). Between the trimmed V and J ends, which lost 1 base and 2 bases, there was a span of 24 bases. The germline V gene has CDR1 LGHNA and CDR2 YSLEER. The CDR3 is 19 amino acids. DNA of the CDR3: TGCGCCAGCAGCCAAGCCCTACAGGGGTGGAGCGCGGGGACCTACGAGCAGTACTTC. It yields the protein CASSQALQGWSAGTYEQYF.